The 30 T cell receptor beta chains below come from one sample, sequenced in a study of cytomegalovirus exposure and HLA in healthy donors. PCR amplification relied on 60 Vbeta primers (plus 13 Jbeta primers). Clones were read by immunoSEQ multiplex PCR, and TCRdb kept only the in-frame ones, dropping some. The table has around 250,000 clones, 80% to 95% seen once. The sample consisted of PBMCs. These TCRs come from a girl aged 2-10 years in good health and CMV-seronegative.

The gene calls are TRBV7-8 and TRBJ2-5; D perhaps matches TRBD2 (6 bases). Trimming took 6 bases from V and 0 from J, leaving 11 bases between them. The CDR3 spans 14 residues. Germline V gene data show CDR1 as SGHVS and CDR2 as FQNEAQ. CDR3 nucleotides: TGTGCCAGCAGGGGCGGGGCGTACCAAGAGACCCAGTACTTC. Translation: CASRGGAYQETQYF.

The chain couples TRBV5-1 to TRBJ2-1; TRBD1 might be the D (6 bases). V lost 3 bases, J lost 3 bases, and 7 bases lay in between. CDR1 is SGHRS, CDR2 YFSETQ, per germline. The CDR3 covers 13 residues. The CDR3 DNA reads as TGCGCCAGCAGCTCGACAGGCTACAATGAGCAGTTCTTC. It is translated as CASSSTGYNEQFF. Together with reference TRBV5-1 and TRBJ2-1, the CDR3 gives the full variable domain: KAGVTQTPRYLIKTRGQQVTLSCSPISGHRSVSWYQQTPGQGLQFLFEYFSETQRNKGNFPGRFSGRQFSNSRSEMNVSTLELGDSALYLCASSSTGYNEQFFGPGTRLTVL.

This chain links TRBV27 with TRBJ1-1; D might be TRBD1 (5 bases). The CDR3 covers 14 residues. Germline CDR1 and CDR2: MNHEY and SMNVEV (reference sequence). The V and J ends lost 5 bases and 1 base respectively, with 11 bases between them. The CDR3 nucleotides read TGTGCCAGCAGTCTGAGTACAGGGAACACTGAAGCTTTCTTT. Translating gives CASSLSTGNTEAFF.

The rearrangement links TRBV5-1 to TRBJ2-1; D is uncertain. The V and J ends lost 4 bases and 0 bases respectively, with 14 bases between them. The length of the CDR3 is 16 residues. Germline V lookup: CDR1 SGHRS, CDR2 YFSETQ. Here the CDR3 reads CASSPRPPSSYNEQFF. Written as DNA, the CDR3 is TGCGCCAGCAGCCCGCGCCCCCCGAGCTCCTACAATGAGCAGTTCTTC.

This chain uses TRBV13 with TRBJ2-5, with D possibly TRBD2 on 5 matching bases. Trimming removed 3 bases from V and 5 bases from J, with 16 bases in between. This CDR3 has 15 residues. Germline CDR1 is PRHDT and CDR2 is FYEKMQ (reference sequence). CDR3: CASSLEGSRRETQYF. The CDR3 DNA is TGTGCCAGCAGCTTGGAAGGGAGCCGTCGGGAGACCCAGTACTTC.

The rearrangement joins TRBV27 to TRBJ2-7; TRBD2 matches 9 bases. CDR1 and CDR2 from the germline V gene are MNHEY and SMNVEV (reference sequence). With 5 bases clipped from V and 5 bases from J, the junction kept 10 bases outside the gene matches. This CDR3 is 15 amino acids long. Here the CDR3 reads CASSPGSAGGNEQYF. The CDR3 DNA follows: TGTGCCAGCAGTCCAGGATCAGCGGGAGGTAACGAGCAGTACTTC.

The rearrangement links TRBV5-1 to TRBJ2-2; 8 bases are a match to TRBD2. The V and J ends lost 1 base and 1 base, in that order; junction bases with no gene match: 6. The CDR3 runs 17 residues. Germline V CDR1 and CDR2: SGHRS, YFSETQ. CDR3 nucleotide sequence: TGCGCCAGCAGCTTGACGACTAGCGTGCTGAACACCGGGGAGCTGTTTTTT. Translation: CASSLTTSVLNTGELFF.

This clone was seen once. The chain combines TRBV5-1 with TRBJ1-1; TRBD1 matches 7 bases. The germline gives CDR1 SGHRS, CDR2 YFSETQ. This CDR3 has 14 residues. J was trimmed by 4 bases and V by 0 bases; bases with no gene match: 3. CDR3 in amino acids: CASSLGGQSTEAFF. The CDR3 DNA sequence: TGCGCCAGCAGCTTGGGGGGACAGTCCACTGAAGCTTTCTTT.

Only a few counts were recorded for this clone. DNA of the CDR3: TGTGCCAGCAGCGCGACGGGGGGCCCCTCCTACGAGCAGTACTTC. It is translated as CASSATGGPSYEQYF. The rearrangement joins TRBV5-8 to TRBJ2-7, with D maybe TRBD2 (7 bases). The V and J ends lost 4 bases and 0 bases respectively, with 14 bases between them. Per the germline V gene, CDR1 is SGHTS and CDR2 is YDEGEE. CDR3 length: 15 residues.

This clone was recorded only once. The J gene is TRBJ2-3, the V gene TRBV9; TRBD2 is a possible D gene (6 bases). The germline V gene has CDR1 SGDLS and CDR2 YYNGEE. Trimming left V 3 bases short and J 2 bases short, with 13 bases between. The length of the CDR3 is 15 residues. CDR3 sequence (DNA): TGTGCCAGCAGCGGCGACCGGGGGTCCACAGATACGCAGTATTTT. This encodes CASSGDRGSTDTQYF.

CDR3 sequence: CASSLTSSYNEQFF. CDR3 DNA: TGTGCCAGCAGCTTGACTAGCTCCTACAATGAGCAGTTCTTC. The gene calls are TRBV5-5 and TRBJ2-1; D is possibly TRBD2 (5 bases). Germline CDR1 SGHKS, CDR2 YYEKEE (reference sequence). The CDR3 consists of 14 residues. Trimming stripped 1 base from V and 0 bases from J, with 5 bases between.

The gene calls are TRBV2 and TRBJ2-2, with D perhaps matching TRBD1 (6 bases). This CDR3 has 13 residues. Germline lookup yields CDR1 SNHLY and CDR2 FYNNEI. V lost 6 bases and J 6 bases, leaving 11 bases between the germline ends. DNA for the CDR3: TGTGCCAGCAGGGTACAGGGCCCCGGGGAGCTGTTTTTT. It encodes CASRVQGPGELFF.

The V and J genes are TRBV27 and TRBJ2-6; D is undetermined. There are 13 residues in the CDR3. The germline V gene encodes CDR1 MNHEY and CDR2 SMNVEV (reference sequence). The ends were cut back, 3 bases at V and 2 bases at J, with 2 bases in the middle. CDR3 region: CASSFTGANVLTF. The CDR3 region has the DNA TGTGCCAGCAGTTTTACTGGGGCCAACGTCCTGACTTTC.

The rearrangement links TRBV4-2 to TRBJ2-7; 13 bases line up with TRBD2. CDR1 is LGHNA, CDR2 YNFKEQ, per germline. The CDR3 spans 16 residues. V shed 4 bases, J shed 2 bases, and the junction held 5 bases outside the gene matches. CDR3 nucleotides: TGTGCCAGCAGCCGGTTGACTAGCGGGAGGACCTACGAGCAGTACTTC. Protein sequence: CASSRLTSGRTYEQYF.

This clone was observed once. This chain joins TRBV4-2 and TRBJ2-3; 7 bases are a match to TRBD2. The trim removed 5 bases at V and 2 bases at J, leaving 7 bases unmatched. Germline V gene sequence: CDR1 LGHNA, CDR2 YNFKEQ. The CDR3 loop spans 15 amino acids. For the CDR3, the DNA is TGTGCCAGCAGCAGGACTAGTGGTGTCACAGATACGCAGTATTTT. Amino acid sequence: CASSRTSGVTDTQYF.

The CDR3 DNA is TGTGCCAGCAGTGGGGACACGTCTGGGGCCAACGTCCTGACTTTC. This sequence encodes CASSGDTSGANVLTF. The V gene is TRBV6-4, the J gene TRBJ2-6; maybe TRBD1 (6 bases). The CDR3 loop spans 15 amino acids. Germline V gene lookup returns CDR1 MRHNA and CDR2 SNTAGT. Trimming removed 4 bases from V and 1 base from J, with 8 bases in between.

The chain combines TRBV2 with TRBJ1-3; tentative D call: TRBD1 (6 bases). The CDR3 contains 14 residues. Germline values: CDR1 SNHLY, CDR2 FYNNEI. Trimming took off 6 bases at V and 2 bases at J, with 11 bases between the two ends. CDR3 sequence (DNA): TGTGCCAGCAGCGTAGACAGGACTGGAAACACCATATATTTT. It encodes CASSVDRTGNTIYF.

The chain combines TRBV6-5 with TRBJ1-1; tentative D call: TRBD1 (6 bases). Trimming removed 4 bases at V and 6 bases at J, with 18 bases between. Germline CDR1 reads MNHEY; CDR2 reads SVGAGI. The CDR3 has 15 residues. CDR3 nucleotide sequence: TGTGCCAGCAGTTTTGAGGGGGTTCATTTCTCTGAAGCTTTCTTT. It is translated as CASSFEGVHFSEAFF.

The V call is TRBV30, the J call TRBJ2-3, with 9 bases fitting TRBD2. Looked up from germline, CDR1 is GTSNPN and CDR2 is SVGIG (reference sequence). The CDR3 is 17 amino acids. J gave up 1 base and V 6 bases, and 14 bases lay outside the gene matches. The chain's CDR3 is CACLPAGGRLGTDTQYF. The CDR3 DNA follows: TGTGCCTGCCTCCCGGCGGGGGGGCGACTAGGCACAGATACGCAGTATTTT. The full variable domain, with the rest looked up from reference TRBV30 and TRBJ2-3, is SQTIHQWPATLVQPVGSPLSLECTVEGTSNPNLYWYRQAAGRGLQLLFYSVGIGQISSEVPQNLSASRPQDRQFILSSKKLLLSDSGFYLCACLPAGGRLGTDTQYFGPGTRLTVL.

The rearrangement joins TRBV20-1 to TRBJ2-1; D gene uncertain. CDR3 length: 11 residues. Germline assignment: CDR1 DFQATT and CDR2 SNEGSKA (reference sequence). Trimming took 5 bases from V and 9 from J, leaving 11 bases between them. For the CDR3, the DNA is TGCAGTGCTTACGACTCAATTGAGCAGTTCTTC. Translating it yields CSAYDSIEQFF.

The chain has TRBV7-9 and TRBJ1-4; 9 nucleotides agree with TRBD1. Per the germline V gene, CDR1 is SEHNR and CDR2 is FQNEAQ (reference sequence). The V and J ends lost 5 bases and 0 bases, in that order; junction bases with no gene match: 7. This CDR3 region has 17 residues. DNA of the CDR3: TGTGCCAGCAGCCAATTCGGGACAGGGACAACTAATGAAAAACTGTTTTTT. As protein: CASSQFGTGTTNEKLFF. Looking up the rest from reference TRBV7-9 and TRBJ1-4 gives the full variable domain: DTGVSQNPRHKITKRGQNVTFRCDPISEHNRLYWYRQTLGQGPEFLTYFQNEAQLEKSRLLSDRFSAERPKGSFSTLEIQRTEQGDSAMYLCASSQFGTGTTNEKLFFGSGTQLSVL.

V usage is TRBV5-1 and J usage is TRBJ1-6; D call uncertain. V lost 4 bases and J 0 bases, leaving 11 bases between the germline ends. Germline CDR1 is SGHRS and CDR2 is YFSETQ. The CDR3 spans 16 residues. In nucleotides, the CDR3 is TGCGCCAGCAGCCTAACAAGGAGCTCCTATAATTCACCCCTCCACTTT. Translating gives CASSLTRSSYNSPLHF. The full variable domain, completed using reference TRBV5-1 and TRBJ1-6, is KAGVTQTPRYLIKTRGQQVTLSCSPISGHRSVSWYQQTPGQGLQFLFEYFSETQRNKGNFPGRFSGRQFSNSRSEMNVSTLELGDSALYLCASSLTRSSYNSPLHFGNGTRLTVT.

Only one count was recorded for this clone. This specimen includes other DNA sequences encoding the same CDR3. The rearrangement links TRBV7-9 to TRBJ2-3, with D unclear. This CDR3 contains 12 residues. The V end lost 3 bases, the J end lost 2 bases, and 3 bases lay between the germline ends. Looked up from germline, CDR1 is SEHNR and CDR2 is FQNEAQ (reference sequence). The CDR3 DNA sequence: TGTGCCAGCAGCTTCAACACAGATACGCAGTATTTT. The encoded protein is CASSFNTDTQYF. The full variable domain, rest sourced from reference TRBV7-9 and TRBJ2-3, is DTGVSQNPRHKITKRGQNVTFRCDPISEHNRLYWYRQTLGQGPEFLTYFQNEAQLEKSRLLSDRFSAERPKGSFSTLEIQRTEQGDSAMYLCASSFNTDTQYFGPGTRLTVL.

The V and J genes are TRBV10-3 and TRBJ1-2, with a possible D match to TRBD1 (5 bases). The CDR3 covers 18 residues. Between the trimmed V and J ends, which lost 0 bases and 4 bases, there was a span of 21 bases. Germline loops: CDR1 ENHRY, CDR2 SYGVKD. CDR3 nucleotide sequence: TGTGCCATCAGTGAGTCGAGATCTGGCGGGGGAAGTGGCTATGGCTACACCTTC. Translating it yields CAISESRSGGGSGYGYTF.

This chain uses TRBV5-1 with TRBJ2-7, with 16 bases aligning to TRBD2. The junction had 3 bases not matched to a gene; V was cut back by 0 bases and J by 6 bases. In germline, CDR1 is SGHRS, CDR2 YFSETQ. The CDR3 contains 16 residues. CDR3 sequence reads: CASSLAGLAGGGEQYF. In DNA, the CDR3 is TGCGCCAGCAGCTTGGCGGGACTAGCGGGAGGGGGCGAGCAGTACTTC.

The CDR3 bases are TGTGCCAGCAGCCGACTAGCGGAAGAGACCCAGTACTTC. Translated, it gives CASSRLAEETQYF. The chain has TRBV7-3 and TRBJ2-5; 9 positions match TRBD2. In germline, CDR1 is SGHTA, CDR2 FQGTGA. J gave up 3 bases and V 5 bases, and 1 base lay outside the gene matches. CDR3 size: 13 residues.

J is TRBJ2-7 and V is TRBV27; TRBD2 matches 8 bases. The CDR3 loop spans 16 amino acids. Germline lookup yields CDR1 MNHEY and CDR2 SMNVEV (reference sequence). V shed 0 bases and J 2 bases; nucleotides not matched to a gene: 6. The CDR3 nucleotides are TGTGCCAGCAGTTTATCTCAGCGGGGGCCCCCCTACGAGCAGTACTTC. Its protein is CASSLSQRGPPYEQYF.

The rearrangement links TRBV2 to TRBJ2-7; TRBD1 matches at 10 bases. V lost 1 base, J lost 0 bases, and 9 bases stayed unmatched. There are 18 residues in the CDR3. Germline V gives CDR1 SNHLY, CDR2 FYNNEI. The CDR3 bases are TGTGCCAGCAGTGAAGACAACCAGGGACAGGGGACCTCCTACGAGCAGTACTTC. Translation gives CASSEDNQGQGTSYEQYF.

The CDR3 sequence is CAISDRLSGEGVNTQYF. The CDR3 DNA is TGTGCCATCAGTGACCGGCTCAGTGGGGAGGGGGTTAATACGCAGTATTTT. The chain couples TRBV10-3 to TRBJ2-3; D is perhaps TRBD2 (7 bases). Between the trimmed V and J ends, which lost 3 bases and 7 bases, there was a span of 23 bases. The germline V gene has CDR1 ENHRY and CDR2 SYGVKD. The CDR3 runs to 17 residues.

This sequence joins TRBV10-2 and TRBJ2-1, with 11 positions matching TRBD2. This CDR3 spans 16 amino acids. Trimming at V came to 10 bases and at J to 5 bases, leaving 13 bases not matched to a gene. Germline CDR1 and CDR2: WSHSY and SAAADI. The CDR3 protein is CATCNRGLAVHNEQFF. The CDR3 DNA reads as TGCGCCACCTGCAACAGGGGACTAGCGGTCCACAATGAGCAGTTCTTC.